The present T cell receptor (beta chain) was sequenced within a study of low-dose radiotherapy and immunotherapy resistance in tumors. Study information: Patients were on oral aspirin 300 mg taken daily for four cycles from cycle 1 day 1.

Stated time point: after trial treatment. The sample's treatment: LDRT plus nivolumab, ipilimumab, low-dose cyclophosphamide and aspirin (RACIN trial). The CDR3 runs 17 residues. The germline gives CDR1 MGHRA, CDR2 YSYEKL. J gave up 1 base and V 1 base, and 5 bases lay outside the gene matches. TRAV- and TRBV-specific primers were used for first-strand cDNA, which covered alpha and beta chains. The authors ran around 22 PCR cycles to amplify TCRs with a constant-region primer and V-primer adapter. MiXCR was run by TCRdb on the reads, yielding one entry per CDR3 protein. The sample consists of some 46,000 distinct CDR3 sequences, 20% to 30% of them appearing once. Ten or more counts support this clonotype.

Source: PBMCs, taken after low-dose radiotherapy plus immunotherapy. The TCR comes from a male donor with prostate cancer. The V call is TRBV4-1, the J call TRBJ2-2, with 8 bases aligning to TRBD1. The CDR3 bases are TGCGCCAGCAGCCAAGTTTCCGGGACAGGGAACACCGGGGAGCTGTTTTTT. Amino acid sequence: CASSQVSGTGNTGELFF.